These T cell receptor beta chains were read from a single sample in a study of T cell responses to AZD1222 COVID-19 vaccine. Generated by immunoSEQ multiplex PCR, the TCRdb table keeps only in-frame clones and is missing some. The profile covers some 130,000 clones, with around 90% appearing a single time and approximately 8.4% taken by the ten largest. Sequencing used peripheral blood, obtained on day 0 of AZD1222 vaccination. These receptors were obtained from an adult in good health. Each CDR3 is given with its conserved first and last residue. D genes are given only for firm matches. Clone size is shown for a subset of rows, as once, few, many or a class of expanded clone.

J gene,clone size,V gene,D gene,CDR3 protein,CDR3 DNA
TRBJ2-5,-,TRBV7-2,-,CASSLGGGRRIETQYF,TGTGCCAGCAGCTTAGGGGGCGGGCGTAGGATTGAGACCCAGTACTTC
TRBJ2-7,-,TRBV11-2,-,CASSLGRSSFAYEQYF,TGTGCCAGCAGCTTAGGACGGAGTTCTTTTGCCTACGAGCAGTACTTC
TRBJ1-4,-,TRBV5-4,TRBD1,CASSPPGTGREKLFF,TGTGCCAGCAGCCCTCCCGGGACAGGGCGGGAAAAACTGTTTTTT
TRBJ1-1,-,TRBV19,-,CASRQDFMNTEAFF,TGTGCCAGCAGACAGGACTTCATGAACACTGAAGCTTTCTTT
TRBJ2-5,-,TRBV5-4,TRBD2,CASRDWGLDEGTQYF,TGTGCCAGCAGGGACTGGGGACTAGACGAAGGGACCCAGTACTTC
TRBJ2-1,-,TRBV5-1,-,CASGIATVTYNEQFF,TGCGCCAGCGGGATAGCCACTGTAACCTACAATGAGCAGTTCTTC
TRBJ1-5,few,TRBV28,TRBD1,CASGYRGLQPQHF,TGTGCCAGCGGCTACAGGGGGCTGCAGCCCCAGCATTTT
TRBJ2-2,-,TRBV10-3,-,CAIRGRGNLGTGELFF,TGTGCCATCAGGGGAAGGGGCAATTTGGGCACCGGGGAGCTGTTTTTT
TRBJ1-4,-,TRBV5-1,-,CASSVALNEKLFF,TGCGCCAGCAGTGTCGCCCTGAATGAAAAACTGTTTTTT
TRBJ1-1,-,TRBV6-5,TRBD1,CASHDRGRITEAFF,TGTGCCAGCCACGACAGGGGGCGCATCACTGAAGCTTTCTTT
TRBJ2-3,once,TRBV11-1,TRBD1,CASSLGQGGTDTQYF,TGTGCCAGCAGCTTAGGACAGGGGGGGACAGATACGCAGTATTTT
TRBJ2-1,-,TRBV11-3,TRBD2,CASSLEAGGSKFF,TGTGCCAGCAGCTTAGAAGCGGGCGGGAGTAAGTTCTTC
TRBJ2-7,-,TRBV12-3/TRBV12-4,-,CASMVQATGEQYF,TGTGCCAGCATGGTTCAGGCGACGGGAGAGCAGTACTTC
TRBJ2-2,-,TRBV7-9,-,CASSSIRIRGPNTGELFF,TGTGCCAGCAGCTCAATACGCATCAGGGGCCCAAACACCGGGGAGCTGTTTTTT
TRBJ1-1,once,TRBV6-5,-,CASSYGGRMNTEAFF,TGTGCCAGCAGTTACGGGGGACGAATGAACACTGAAGCTTTCTTT
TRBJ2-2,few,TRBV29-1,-,CSVELWGDAATGELFF,TGCAGCGTTGAACTGTGGGGCGATGCGGCAACCGGGGAGCTGTTTTTT
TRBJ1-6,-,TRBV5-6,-,CASSRGFFLPGTYNSPLHF,TGTGCCAGCAGCCGCGGTTTTTTTCTCCCCGGGACCTATAATTCACCCCTCCACTTT
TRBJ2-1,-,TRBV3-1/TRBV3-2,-,CASSQGLTGTNEQFF,TGTGCCAGCAGCCAAGGCTTGACGGGGACCAATGAGCAGTTCTTC
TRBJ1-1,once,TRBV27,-,CASSEGRGAFF,TGTGCCAGCAGTGAGGGCCGGGGAGCTTTCTTT
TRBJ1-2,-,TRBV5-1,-,CASTEYLDSAGGYTF,TGCGCCAGCACAGAATACCTAGATTCCGCCGGGGGCTACACCTTC
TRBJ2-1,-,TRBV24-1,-,CATSELDTGHNEQFF,TGTGCCACCAGTGAACTAGACACAGGCCACAATGAGCAGTTCTTC
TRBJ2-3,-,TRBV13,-,CASSPLGERTDTQYF,TGTGCCAGCAGCCCCCTTGGGGAGCGAACAGATACGCAGTATTTT